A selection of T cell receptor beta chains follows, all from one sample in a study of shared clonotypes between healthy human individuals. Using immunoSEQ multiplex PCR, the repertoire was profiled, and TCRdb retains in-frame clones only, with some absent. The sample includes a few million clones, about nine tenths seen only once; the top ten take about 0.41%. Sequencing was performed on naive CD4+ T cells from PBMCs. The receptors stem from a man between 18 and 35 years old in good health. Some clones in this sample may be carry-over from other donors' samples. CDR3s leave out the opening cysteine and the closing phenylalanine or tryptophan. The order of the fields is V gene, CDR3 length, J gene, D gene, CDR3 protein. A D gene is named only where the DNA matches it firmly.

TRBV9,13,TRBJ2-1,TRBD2,ASSSNSGNYNEQF
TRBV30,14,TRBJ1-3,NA,AWSKWGGFSGNTIY
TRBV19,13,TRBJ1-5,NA,ASSPGERSNQPQH
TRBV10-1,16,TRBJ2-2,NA,ASTYLTESSVYTGELF
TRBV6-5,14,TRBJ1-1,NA,ASSYLGLRTNTEAF
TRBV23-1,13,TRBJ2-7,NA,ASSQRGGKVYEQY
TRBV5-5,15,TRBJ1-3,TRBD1,ASSLAAGGASGNTIY
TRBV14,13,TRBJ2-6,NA,ASSQGRNLLCVLT
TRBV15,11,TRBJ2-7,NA,ATSSRGPNEQY
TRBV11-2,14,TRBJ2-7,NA,ASSLASIAAPYEQY
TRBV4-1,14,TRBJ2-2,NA,ASSRPGLSITGELF
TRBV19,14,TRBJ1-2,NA,ASRASRTKGNYGYT
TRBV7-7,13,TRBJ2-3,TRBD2,ASSYGLAETDTQY